The 12 T cell receptor beta chains reported below all come from one sample, sequenced in a study of CD8+CD57+ T cells in acquired aplastic anemia. Before being chosen for sequencing, patients had shown CD8+CD57+ cell expansion by flow cytometry. TCR beta VDJ and CDR3 profiles were obtained from a genomic DNA template. Via MiXCR, TCRdb re-called the reads, giving one row per CDR3 protein. The sample lists about 180,000 distinct CDR3 sequences, roughly 50% seen once, with about 1.8% in the top ten. Input material: sorted CD4+, CD8+, or CD8+CD57+ T cells (not recorded which) from PBMCs. These receptor sequences come from a human donor with aplastic anemia.

This clonotype has ten or more counts. The CDR3 coding sequence is TGTGCCAGCAGCCCCCGCCCCGGCGGACAGGGTTTTTCTGGGGCCAACGTCCTGACTTTC. Translating it yields CASSPRPGGQGFSGANVLTF. The chain links TRBV13 to TRBJ2-6; the match to TRBD1 covers 8 bases. The V segment lost 5 bases and the J segment 1 base; nucleotides outside the gene matches: 16. Per germline, CDR1 PRHDT and CDR2 FYEKMQ (reference sequence). This CDR3 spans 20 amino acids.

The rearrangement links TRBV25-1 to TRBJ1-4; 11 positions agree with TRBD1. Germline V CDR1 and CDR2: MGHDK, SYGVNS. This CDR3 is 18 amino acids long. The ends lost 3 bases at V and 0 bases at J; junction bases unmatched: 6. The CDR3 sequence is CASSDPLGQGATNEKLFF. The CDR3 region has the DNA TGTGCCAGCAGTGACCCGTTGGGACAGGGGGCAACTAATGAAAAACTGTTTTTT.

This clonotype was found many times. The chain combines TRBV4-1 with TRBJ1-2; the D is unclear. CDR1 is MGHRA and CDR2 is YSYEKL in the germline V gene. V lost 4 bases, J lost 5 bases, and 14 bases lay in between. This CDR3 has 14 amino acids. The CDR3 region has the DNA TGCGCCAGCAGCCCTGAAAACGGAGCATATGGCTACACCTTC. Protein: CASSPENGAYGYTF.

The CDR3 DNA is TGTGCCAGCAGGACCCCTACAGGGGGCGGAAGCACAGATACGCAGTATTTT. As protein: CASRTPTGGGSTDTQYF. The chain employs TRBV6-1 and TRBJ2-3; 9 bases line up with TRBD1. With V trimmed by 6 bases and J by 0 bases, 10 bases remained unmatched. Germline V gives CDR1 MNHNS, CDR2 SASEGT. The CDR3 contains 17 residues.

The chain uses TRBV29-1 and TRBJ1-2; D gene unclear. The CDR3 runs to 13 residues. Looked up from germline, CDR1 is SQVTM and CDR2 is ANQGSEA. Trimming took off 4 bases at V and 5 bases at J, with 14 bases between the two ends. The CDR3 protein is CSVGKSSGYGYTF. The CDR3, as DNA: TGCAGCGTTGGAAAGTCTAGTGGATATGGCTACACCTTC. Full variable domain (remainder filled in from reference TRBV29-1 and TRBJ1-2): SAVISQKPSRDICQRGTSLTIQCQVDSQVTMMFWYRQQPGQSLTLIATANQGSEATYESGFVIDKFPISRPNLTFSTLTVSNMSPEDSSIYLCSVGKSSGYGYTFGSGTRLTVV.

This clonotype was observed many times. This sequence joins TRBV4-1 and TRBJ2-7; 8 bases are shared with TRBD2. There are 15 residues in the CDR3. V was pared by 5 bases and J by 2 bases, with 8 bases of the junction left unmatched. Germline V gives CDR1 MGHRA, CDR2 YSYEKL. CDR3 sequence: CASSSPGGGAYEQYF. The CDR3 nucleotides are TGCGCCAGCAGCAGCCCGGGGGGGGGAGCCTACGAGCAGTACTTC.

This clonotype was seen ten or more times. The chain combines TRBV6-4 with TRBJ1-6; D call uncertain. This CDR3 is built from 13 residues. V was trimmed by 6 bases and J by 10 bases, leaving 13 bases between them. Per germline, CDR1 MRHNA and CDR2 SNTAGT. The CDR3 is CASRSVVGSPLHF. CDR3 nucleotides: TGTGCCAGCAGATCGGTAGTCGGGTCACCCCTCCACTTT.

The V and J genes are TRBV20-1 and TRBJ2-3; a possible D gene is TRBD2 (5 bases). The CDR3 runs to 14 residues. The V end lost 6 bases, the J end lost 1 base, and 14 bases lay between the germline ends. Germline-derived CDR1 and CDR2 are DFQATT and SNEGSKA (reference sequence). The CDR3 sequence is CSAGGLDGTDTQYF. The CDR3 DNA reads TGCAGTGCAGGAGGCCTAGACGGCACAGATACGCAGTATTTT.

The chain couples TRBV7-3 to TRBJ2-1, with D uncertain. Germline V gene lookup returns CDR1 SGHTA and CDR2 FQGTGA. V was trimmed by 0 bases and J by 5 bases, leaving 5 bases between them. This CDR3 region has 13 residues. For the CDR3, the DNA is TGTGCCAGCAGCTTAACTGGGGACAATGAGCAGTTCTTC. Translating it yields CASSLTGDNEQFF.

With regard to this clonotype: This may stem from a read error, because a much larger clone lies one nucleotide away. The chain links TRBV5-1 to TRBJ2-5, with D unresolved. V shed 3 bases and J shed 0 bases, with 9 bases lying between them. The CDR3 length is 14 residues. Germline V gene data show CDR1 as SGHRS and CDR2 as YFSETQ. The DNA for the CDR3 is TGCGCCAGCAGCTCCGGGCAGTACCAAGAGACCCAGTACTTC. Its translation is CASSSGQYQETQYF.

This clonotype was observed once. The conserved phenylalanine or tryptophan normally closing the CDR3 is absent here, so this likely arose from a read error. Because the CDR3's place on the DNA is in doubt, the DNA is left out and the CDR3 is given as listed by TCRdb. The CDR3: CATSRGGNRIFS. This rearrangement joins TRBV15 to TRBJ1-1. The CDR3 has 12 amino acids, counting both end residues. Per the germline V gene, CDR1 is LNHNV and CDR2 is YYDKDF (reference sequence).

Many counts were recorded for this clonotype. The chain recombines TRBV5-4 with TRBJ1-6; D might be TRBD1 (6 bases). CDR1 and CDR2 (germline): SGHNT, YYREEE (reference sequence). This CDR3 spans 18 amino acids. The V gene lost 3 bases and the J gene lost 1 base, with 17 bases spanning the gap. DNA of the CDR3: TGTGCCAGCAGCTGGGCAGTGAAGGGGGAATCCTATAATTCACCCCTCCACTTT. It codes for CASSWAVKGESYNSPLHF.